In this sample, the clone carrying this T cell receptor (beta chain) turned up once. The antigen is unknown. Everyone who donated was a healthy bone marrow donor. 60 Vbeta and 13 Jbeta primers were used in PCR. Sequencing was performed with immunoSEQ multiplex PCR; in TCRdb, only in-frame clones are kept and a portion is missing. The table lists over 85,000 clones, roughly two thirds of them singletons, with about 3.5% in the top ten. This record belongs to a study of cytomegalovirus exposure and HLA in healthy donors. Whole-study findings and limits: Sequencing depth across donors, presence/absence analyses assumed, was roughly uniform. In an earlier analysis, productive rearrangement rates for most beta V segments clustered near 90% or 30%.

The J segment lost 2 bases and the V segment lost 7 bases, leaving 7 bases of the junction unmatched. The germline gives CDR1 SGHTA, CDR2 FQGNSA. CDR3 length equals 16 residues. The sample comprised PBMCs. The genes are TRBV7-2 and TRBJ2-3, with 12 bases matching TRBD2. The sequence derives from a man aged 40-49 years in good health and CMV-seronegative. The CDR3 DNA reads as TGTGCCAGCACCCCGCTAGCGGGGGGGGTCACAGATACGCAGTATTTT. This encodes CASTPLAGGVTDTQYF. Filled out from reference TRBV7-2 and TRBJ2-3, the complete variable domain reads GAGVSQSPSNKVTEKGKDVELRCDPISGHTALYWYRQSLGQGLEFLIYFQGNSAPDKSGLPSDRFSAERTGGSVSTLTIQRTQQEDSAVYLCASTPLAGGVTDTQYFGPGTRLTVL.